This T cell receptor (beta chain) was obtained from a study of T-cell reconstitution after alpha-beta-depleted transplantation in children. The CDR3 is 16 residues long. V lost 4 bases and J lost 0; bases outside the gene matches: 4. Germline CDR1 and CDR2: SGHRS and YFSETQ. This clonotype occurred many times. The antigen is not known. Preparing the TCRbeta library involved the use of unique molecular identifiers. TCRdb re-derived calls from the PCR reads in MiXCR, one entry per CDR3 protein. The table lists 490,000 or so distinct CDR3 sequences, about 10% of them singletons. Study findings and constraints: The authors attributed T-cell counts and diversity one year after transplant mostly to newly produced T cells. About two months after transplant, alpha-beta T cells reportedly came from several hundred expanded graft clones.

This chain connects TRBV5-1 to TRBJ1-2; 12 bases align to TRBD1. This TCR was sampled from a child aged 2 to 15 with inherited bone marrow failure, due to receive a stem cell transplant. The specimen comprised PBMCs, sampled before TCRalphabeta/CD19-depleted stem cell transplant. DNA of the CDR3: TGCGCCAGCAGCAAACGGGACAGGGGGCCTAACTATGGCTACACCTTC. Its protein is CASSKRDRGPNYGYTF.